This entry lists 13 T cell receptor beta chains sequenced from one sample in a study of blood T cell repertoires in COVID-19. The protocol was immunoSEQ multiplex PCR, while the TCRdb copy is restricted to in-frame clones and leaves out a portion. The sample has some 180,000 clones, 85% to 90% seen once. Sequencing used PBMCs or T cells enriched from blood (not recorded which). The source of these receptors is a middle-aged man who had recovered from COVID-19.

This chain uses TRBV7-9 with TRBJ1-1, with D possibly TRBD1 on 6 matching bases. Between the trimmed V and J ends, which lost 5 bases and 0 bases, there was a span of 10 bases. From germline, CDR1 is SEHNR and CDR2 FQNEAQ (reference sequence). This CDR3 has 14 amino acids. In DNA form, the CDR3 reads TGTGCCAGCAGCCAGGGACAAGTGAACACTGAAGCTTTCTTT. This sequence encodes CASSQGQVNTEAFF.

The J gene is TRBJ2-7, the V gene TRBV11-1; D perhaps matches TRBD2 (7 bases). Trimming cost V 1 base and J 2 bases, with 9 bases left between them. The CDR3 sequence is 14 residues long. Germline V gene sequence: CDR1 SGHAT, CDR2 FQDESV (reference sequence). The CDR3 here is CASSLGGGTYEQYF. CDR3 nucleotides: TGTGCCAGCAGCTTAGGGGGGGGCACCTACGAGCAGTACTTC. The full variable domain, with the rest looked up from reference TRBV11-1 and TRBJ2-7, is EAEVAQSPRYKITEKSQAVAFWCDPISGHATLYWYRQILGQGPELLVQFQDESVVDDSQLPKDRFSAERLKGVDSTLKIQPAELGDSAMYLCASSLGGGTYEQYFGPGTRLTVT.

The rearrangement links TRBV5-8 to TRBJ2-7; no reliable D call. This CDR3 is built from 13 residues. Germline loops: CDR1 SGHTS, CDR2 YDEGEE. Deletions cut 0 bases from V and 4 bases from J, with 8 bases between. The CDR3 DNA reads TGTGCCAGCAGCTTGGCTTCCGGGTACGAGCAGTACTTC. Amino acid sequence: CASSLASGYEQYF.

The rearrangement links TRBV15 to TRBJ1-4; D remains ambiguous. CDR3 length: 14 residues. V lost 5 bases to trimming and J lost 0 bases, with 7 bases between them. The germline CDR1 and CDR2 sequences are LNHNV and YYDKDF (reference sequence). CDR3 DNA: TGTGCCACCAGCGTCCGGGCAACTAATGAAAAACTGTTTTTT. This gives the protein CATSVRATNEKLFF.

The chain has TRBV27 and TRBJ2-3; TRBD2 might be the D (5 bases). The CDR3 sequence is 14 residues long. The germline CDR1 and CDR2 sequences are MNHEY and SMNVEV (reference sequence). Trimming stripped 6 bases from V and 0 bases from J, with 10 bases between. In DNA, the CDR3 is TGTGCCAGCAGAAGGACGGGGAGCACAGATACGCAGTATTTT. Protein: CASRRTGSTDTQYF.

V is TRBV6-5 and J is TRBJ2-2, with D tentatively TRBD1 (5 bases). The CDR3 runs to 14 residues. Germline-derived CDR1 and CDR2 are MNHEY and SVGAGI. The germline V and J ends were trimmed by 6 bases and 4 bases, with 12 bases remaining between them. CDR3 region: CASRDLQVTGELFF. The DNA for the CDR3 is TGTGCCAGCAGAGACCTACAGGTCACCGGGGAGCTGTTTTTT.

The J gene is TRBJ1-1, the V gene TRBV5-1, with 7 bases that match TRBD1. The CDR3 length is 14 residues. Trimming removed 8 bases from V and 1 base from J; junction bases left unmatched: 8. Germline CDR1 SGHRS, CDR2 YFSETQ. As DNA, the CDR3 is TGCGCCAGTCGTATAACAGGGGAGAACACTGAAGCTTTCTTT. Translating it yields CASRITGENTEAFF.

This chain links TRBV6-1 with TRBJ1-1; D uncertain. Germline V gene data show CDR1 as MNHNS and CDR2 as SASEGT. This CDR3 has 11 amino acids. The V gene lost 3 bases and the J gene lost 12 bases, with 11 bases spanning the gap. The chain's CDR3 is CASSDEPSTFF. The DNA of the CDR3 is TGTGCCAGCAGTGACGAGCCATCGACTTTCTTT.

This clone was counted a single time. The chain joins TRBV18 to TRBJ1-3; TRBD1 matches 8 bases. V shed 3 bases and J 0 bases; nucleotides not matched to a gene: 10. CDR1 and CDR2 from the germline V gene are KGHSH and LQKENI. This CDR3 contains 18 residues. The CDR3 bases are TGTGCCAGCTCACCGTATTCAGGGGGCGCGAACTCTGGAAACACCATATATTTT. This encodes CASSPYSGGANSGNTIYF.

This sequence joins TRBV11-3 and TRBJ2-7, with a weak D call TRBD2 (6 bases). Germline V gene data show CDR1 as SGHNT and CDR2 as YENEEA. V lost 3 bases and J lost 3, with 12 bases in between. The CDR3 has 14 residues. In nucleotides, the CDR3 is TGTGCCAGCAGCTTGCGGGGATCTCTCTACGAGCAGTACTTC. Protein: CASSLRGSLYEQYF.

This chain's CDR3 is CASSFQGSRSPLHF. For the CDR3, the DNA is TGTGCCAGCAGCTTCCAGGGTTCCCGTTCACCCCTCCACTTT. This chain connects TRBV11-1 to TRBJ1-6, with a possible D match to TRBD1 (5 bases). The CDR3 totals 14 residues. Per the germline V gene, CDR1 is SGHAT and CDR2 is FQDESV (reference sequence). Trimming removed 3 bases from V and 9 bases from J, with 12 bases in between.

This chain joins TRBV6-1 and TRBJ1-5; D is unclear. CDR1 and CDR2 from the germline V gene are MNHNS and SASEGT. Trimming left V 1 base short and J 7 bases short, with 8 bases between. This CDR3 region has 13 residues. This CDR3 reads CASSEVRPQPQHF. The CDR3 nucleotides read TGTGCCAGCAGTGAAGTCAGGCCGCAGCCCCAGCATTTT.

The V and J genes are TRBV5-4 and TRBJ1-6; no clear D gene. This CDR3 has 12 amino acids. Trimming took off 4 bases at V and 8 bases at J, with 7 bases between the two ends. The V gene's germline CDR1 is SGHNT and CDR2 YYREEE (reference sequence). For the CDR3, the DNA is TGTGCCAGCAGCCTGAGGGATTCACCCCTCCACTTT. Translated, it gives CASSLRDSPLHF.